Each of the 2 T cell receptor beta chains below was sequenced from the same sample in a study of T cells expressing NK-cell markers. TCRdb reprocessed the 5' RACE reads; each CDR3 protein has one entry and no DNA is given. This repertoire includes 550,000 to 600,000 distinct CDR3 sequences. The specimen was blood T cells: a sorted CD56 or NKG2C T cell subset, CD4+ or CD8+ T cells, or bulk PBMC T cells (not recorded which). Receptor source: a man aged 18 to 35 in good health.

The chain has TRBV11-2 and TRBJ1-2; the D gene TCRdb calls, TRBD1, cannot be checked with no DNA. The CDR3 runs 12 residues. Germline CDR1 and CDR2: SGHAT and FQNNGV. This CDR3 is CASSSPAYGYTF.

This chain links TRBV25-1 with TRBJ2-3. Germline CDR1 is MGHDK and CDR2 is SYGVNS. This CDR3 region has 13 residues. The CDR3 loop is CASSKLRTDTQYF. Complete variable domain (other parts from reference TRBV25-1 and TRBJ2-3): EADIYQTPRYLVIGTGKKITLECSQTMGHDKMYWYQQDPGMELHLIHYSYGVNSTEKGDLSSESTVSRIRTEHFPLTLESARPSHTSQYLCASSKLRTDTQYFGPGTRLTVL.